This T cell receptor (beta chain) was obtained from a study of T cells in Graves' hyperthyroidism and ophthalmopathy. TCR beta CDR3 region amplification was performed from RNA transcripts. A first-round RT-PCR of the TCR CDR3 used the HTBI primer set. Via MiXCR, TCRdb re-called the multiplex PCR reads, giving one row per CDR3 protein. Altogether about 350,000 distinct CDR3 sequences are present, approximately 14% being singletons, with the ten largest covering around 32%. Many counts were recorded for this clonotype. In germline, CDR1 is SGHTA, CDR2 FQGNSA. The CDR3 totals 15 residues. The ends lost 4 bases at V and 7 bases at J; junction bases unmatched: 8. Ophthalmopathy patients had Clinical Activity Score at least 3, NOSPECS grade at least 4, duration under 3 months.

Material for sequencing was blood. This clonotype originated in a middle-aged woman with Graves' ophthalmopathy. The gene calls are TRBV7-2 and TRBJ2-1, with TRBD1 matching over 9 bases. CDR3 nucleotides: TGTGCCAGCAGCTCGCCGGACAGGGGTCGGAATGAGCAGTTCTTC. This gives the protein CASSSPDRGRNEQFF.